This TCR beta chain was recorded in a study of glioma-infiltrating T cells. Study outcomes and limitations: Non-neoplastic patients had below-expected tissue-blood divergence, while all gliomas exceeded expectation.

Points on this clonotype: Its target is not known.

In germline, CDR1 is SEHNR, CDR2 FQNEAQ (reference sequence). The CDR3 is 15 residues long. Trimming cost V 5 bases and J 4 bases, with 16 bases left between them. Amplification of TCR alpha and beta CDR3 regions from RNA used iRepertoire nested multiplex PCR. One-step reverse transcription and amplification started from approximately 100-400 ng of tissue mRNA or PBMC total RNA. TCRdb re-derived calls from the multiplex PCR reads in MiXCR, one entry per CDR3 protein. The repertoire holds more than 110,000 distinct CDR3 sequences, with around 42% as singletons. Sequenced sample: glioma tissue, nonneoplastic brain tissue, or PBMCs (not recorded which). The rearrangement uses TRBV7-9 and TRBJ2-3, with D possibly being TRBD2 (5 bases). The receptor was isolated from a human donor with low-grade glioma or glioblastoma, undergoing nonglioma brain surgery, or in good health (not recorded which). CDR3 sequence (DNA): TGTGCCAGCAGCATCGAGAGGGTTAACGCAGATACGCAGTATTTT. It yields the protein CASSIERVNADTQYF.